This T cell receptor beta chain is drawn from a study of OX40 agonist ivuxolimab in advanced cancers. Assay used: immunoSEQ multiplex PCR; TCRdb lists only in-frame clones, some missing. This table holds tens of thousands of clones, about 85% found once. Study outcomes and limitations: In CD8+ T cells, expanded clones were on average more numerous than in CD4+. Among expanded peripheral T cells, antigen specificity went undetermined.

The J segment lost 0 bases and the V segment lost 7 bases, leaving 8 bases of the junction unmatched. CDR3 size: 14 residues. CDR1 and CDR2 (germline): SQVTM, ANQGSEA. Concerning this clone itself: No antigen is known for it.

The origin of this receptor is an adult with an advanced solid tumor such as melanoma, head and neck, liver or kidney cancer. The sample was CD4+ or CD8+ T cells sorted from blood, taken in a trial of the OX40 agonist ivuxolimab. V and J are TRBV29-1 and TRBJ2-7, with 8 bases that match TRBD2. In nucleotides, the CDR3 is TGCAGCGACGGGGGAGCGGGAGTCTCCTACGAGCAGTACTTC. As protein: CSDGGAGVSYEQYF.